The next 14 T cell receptor beta chains were all read from a single sample in a study of siplizumab effects on memory and regulatory T cells. Sequencing was performed with immunoSEQ multiplex PCR; in TCRdb, only in-frame clones are kept and a portion is missing. This repertoire shows 70,000 or so clones, approximately 88% found once; its top ten account for 1.5% to 2%. Sequenced material: Tregs sorted from blood. Source of these receptors: a human donor in good health.

V usage is TRBV5-1 and J usage is TRBJ2-3; the match to TRBD2 covers 15 bases. Germline V CDR1 and CDR2: SGHRS, YFSETQ. The CDR3 loop spans 16 amino acids. The trim removed 4 bases at V and 6 bases at J, leaving 6 bases unmatched. The CDR3 nucleotides are TGCGCCAGCAGCCCCGGACTAGCGGGAGGGCCGGATACGCAGTATTTT. Residues: CASSPGLAGGPDTQYF.

CDR3 protein: CAWSVRLGRQNNSPLHF. The CDR3 nucleotides read TGTGCCTGGAGTGTACGGCTCGGGCGGCAGAACAATTCACCCCTCCACTTT. V usage is TRBV30 and J usage is TRBJ1-6; no clear D. CDR1 is GTSNPN, CDR2 SVGIG, per germline (reference sequence). Trimming pared 0 bases from V and 7 bases from J, leaving 19 bases between. The CDR3 totals 17 residues.

V is TRBV18 and J is TRBJ2-3; 8 bases fit TRBD1. Trimming at V came to 5 bases and at J to 3 bases, leaving 4 bases not matched to a gene. CDR3 length: 14 amino acids. Germline-derived CDR1 and CDR2 are KGHSH and LQKENI. For the CDR3, the DNA is TGTGCCAGCTCATTGAGGACAGGGACAGATACGCAGTATTTT. It is translated as CASSLRTGTDTQYF. The full variable domain, with the rest looked up from reference TRBV18 and TRBJ2-3, is NAGVMQNPRHLVRRRGQEARLRCSPMKGHSHVYWYRQLPEEGLKFMVYLQKENIIDESGMPKERFSAEFPKEGPSILRIQQVVRGDSAAYFCASSLRTGTDTQYFGPGTRLTVL.

The V and J genes are TRBV28 and TRBJ2-5; 7 nucleotides align to TRBD2. V was pared by 7 bases and J by 7 bases, with 6 bases of the junction left unmatched. This CDR3 has 12 residues. CDR1 is MDHEN, CDR2 SYDVKM, per germline. The CDR3: CASIIPGGTQYF. DNA of the CDR3: TGTGCCAGCATCATCCCGGGAGGGACCCAGTACTTC.

The V call is TRBV28, the J call TRBJ2-3, with D unclear. The germline CDR1 and CDR2 sequences are MDHEN and SYDVKM. V was clipped by 3 bases and J by 0 bases, with 10 bases between them. The CDR3 contains 15 residues. CDR3 sequence (DNA): TGTGCCAGCAGTTTTCTACTATCTAGCACAGATACGCAGTATTTT. Translating gives CASSFLLSSTDTQYF.

CDR3 protein: CASSLGGFQNTEAFF. CDR3 DNA: TGTGCCAGCAGTTTAGGGGGGTTCCAGAACACTGAAGCTTTCTTT. This chain uses TRBV28 with TRBJ1-1; the D gene is possibly TRBD1 (5 bases). V was cut by 2 bases and J by 1 base, with 11 bases left in between. Germline loops: CDR1 MDHEN, CDR2 SYDVKM. The length of the CDR3 is 15 residues.

CDR3 region: CSVDASTNEQFF. CDR3 in DNA: TGCAGCGTTGACGCCAGCACTAATGAGCAGTTCTTC. The chain links TRBV29-1 to TRBJ2-1; D ambiguous. The CDR3 is 12 amino acids. Per the germline V gene, CDR1 is SQVTM and CDR2 is ANQGSEA. Trimming removed 3 bases from V and 7 bases from J, with 10 bases in between.

The chain has TRBV19 and TRBJ2-3, with 9 positions matching TRBD2. Germline CDR1 and CDR2: LNHDA and SQIVND (reference sequence). The CDR3 loop spans 15 amino acids. V lost 1 base, J lost 3 bases, and 2 bases stayed unmatched. CDR3 sequence reads: CASSIGAGGTDTQYF. The CDR3 nucleotides are TGTGCCAGTAGTATAGGAGCGGGAGGAACAGATACGCAGTATTTT.

This chain joins TRBV4-3 and TRBJ1-2, with a weak D call TRBD1 (5 bases). Trimming cost V 1 base and J 4 bases, with 16 bases left between them. CDR1 is LGHNA and CDR2 is YSLEER in the germline V gene. The CDR3 is made up of 16 amino acids. The CDR3 region is CASSQGGGVGIYGYTF. CDR3 sequence (DNA): TGCGCCAGCAGCCAAGGGGGAGGGGTAGGGATCTATGGCTACACCTTC.

This chain joins TRBV9 and TRBJ2-1; 9 positions match TRBD2. The CDR3 covers 16 residues. Losses at the gene ends were 0 bases for V and 6 bases for J; bases not matched to a gene: 7. Germline V CDR1 and CDR2: SGDLS, YYNGEE. CDR3: CASSVGFSGSSNEQFF. The DNA of the CDR3 is TGTGCCAGCAGCGTAGGGTTTAGCGGGAGTAGCAATGAGCAGTTCTTC.

The gene calls are TRBV5-1 and TRBJ2-7; 9 bases are a match to TRBD1. This CDR3 region has 16 residues. Germline V lookup: CDR1 SGHRS, CDR2 YFSETQ. With 3 bases clipped from V and 4 bases from J, the junction kept 11 bases outside the gene matches. The CDR3 DNA reads as TGCGCCAGCAGCTCGCCCCCCGGGACAGGGAGGTACGAGCAGTACTTC. This translates into CASSSPPGTGRYEQYF. The full variable domain, its missing parts supplied by reference TRBV5-1 and TRBJ2-7, is KAGVTQTPRYLIKTRGQQVTLSCSPISGHRSVSWYQQTPGQGLQFLFEYFSETQRNKGNFPGRFSGRQFSNSRSEMNVSTLELGDSALYLCASSSPPGTGRYEQYFGPGTRLTVT.

This clone ranks as medium-sized. The CDR3 loop is CASSQGQGGVLTEAFF. The DNA of the CDR3 is TGCGCCAGCAGCCAAGGACAGGGGGGCGTACTTACTGAAGCTTTCTTT. The chain couples TRBV4-1 to TRBJ1-1, with 9 bases that match TRBD1. V lost 1 base to trimming and J lost 5 bases; unmatched junction nucleotides: 8. Germline V gene data show CDR1 as MGHRA and CDR2 as YSYEKL. The CDR3 loop spans 16 amino acids.

This sequence joins TRBV28 and TRBJ2-3, with D possibly matching TRBD2 (5 bases). CDR3 length: 12 residues. V shed 7 bases and J shed 1 base, with 6 bases lying between them. From germline, CDR1 is MDHEN and CDR2 SYDVKM. The CDR3 loop reads CASKEGTDTQYF. The CDR3 DNA reads as TGTGCCAGCAAGGAGGGCACAGATACGCAGTATTTT.

The table lists this clone with a few counts. The V call is TRBV28, the J call TRBJ2-1; TRBD2 might be the D (5 bases). The CDR3 is 13 amino acids. The germline CDR1 and CDR2 sequences are MDHEN and SYDVKM. V was shortened by 8 bases and J by 3 bases, with 11 bases between the two germline ends. The CDR3 is CASHSRDYNEQFF. CDR3 sequence (DNA): TGTGCCAGCCATTCCCGGGACTACAATGAGCAGTTCTTC.